The sequence of this T cell receptor (beta chain) was determined in a study of T cell responses to AZD1222 COVID-19 vaccine. The CDR3 extends over 16 amino acids. V was clipped by 4 bases and J by 3 bases, with 15 bases between them. Germline V lookup: CDR1 LGHDT, CDR2 YNNKEL (reference sequence). TCRdb's table, derived via immunoSEQ multiplex PCR, lists solely in-frame clones and lacks some. The sample has 150,000 or so clones; about nine tenths are singletons. This chain uses TRBV3-1 (or the pseudogene TRBV3-2) with TRBJ2-2; the D gene could be TRBD1 or TRBD2 (5 bases each). Sequencing was performed on peripheral blood, taken on day 0 of AZD1222 vaccination. The TCR was taken from an adult in good health. The CDR3 DNA reads TGTGCCAGCAGCCGCGGCCGGGGCCTCTACACCGGGGAGCTGTTTTTT. It is translated as CASSRGRGLYTGELFF.